What follows is one T cell receptor (beta chain) and its context. The antigen it recognizes is unknown. Base qualities are missing; no much larger clone stands one base away. The trial excluded patients who had a history of autoimmune disease or were on systemic immunosuppression. Peripheral blood for TCR sequencing was collected from all dose cohorts at baseline, on cycle 4 day 1, and on cycle 7 day 1. Samples were obtained from an open-label, multicenter, first-in-human phase I dose-escalation trial of ivuxolimab. The trial enrolled adults with locally advanced or metastatic head and neck squamous cell, hepatocellular, melanoma or renal cell carcinoma. Before TCR sequencing, CD4+ T cells and CD8+ T cells were sorted from peripheral blood as separate populations. The data stem from a study of OX40 agonist ivuxolimab in advanced cancers. At the level of the whole study: Ivuxolimab was a fully human IgG2 agonistic monoclonal antibody targeting the costimulatory receptor OX40 (CD134). The point of sequencing TCRbeta in the periphery was to test whether ivuxolimab changed TCR sequence diversity and drove clonal T-cell expansion. The dose-escalation cohort was about 86% male with a mean age of approximately 60 years, ranging from about 23 to 85. Three dose-escalation patients achieved partial responses, one with hepatocellular carcinoma and two with cutaneous melanoma. Intravenous ivuxolimab was administered to patients every 2 weeks at six dose levels: 0.01, 0.1, 0.3, 1.5, 3 and 10 mg/kg. Among the roughly 52 dose-escalation patients, 19 had hepatocellular carcinoma, around 15 melanoma, 9 renal cell carcinoma and 9 head and neck cancer. The paper reports the monotherapy dose-escalation portion (N ≈ 52 patients) of the phase I ivuxolimab trial. Prior anti-PD-1, anti-PD-L1 or anti-CTLA-4 therapy was permitted, and checkpoint inhibitors had been received by less than 45% of dose-escalation patients. What the research found in general, with its limitations: Low levels of normalized T-cell clonal expansion were also shown by some nonresponding patients. After ivuxolimab, more expanded clones were found on average in CD8+ T cells than in CD4+ T cells. The antigen specificity of the peripheral T cells that underwent clonal expansion was not determined. Clonal expansion of both CD4+ and CD8+ blood T cells was observed from baseline to week 6 at doses 0.1 to 3.0 mg/kg. In the 0.1-3.0 mg/kg groups, partial responders had among the lowest normalized peripheral clonal expansion, particularly in CD8+ T cells.

Genomic DNA was isolated from the sorted cells so that the TCRbeta CDR3 region could be sequenced. TCRbeta CDR3 regions were sequenced using the immunoSEQ Assay. This is the immuneACCESS table as TCRdb keeps it, with only in-frame sequences that have V and J called. A part of the clones is gone; compared with another copy, unresolved V genes explain less than half, and the rest is unexplained. A total of tens of thousands of clones appear in this sample, more than 85% of them only once. The ten largest clones take up approximately 14% of the sample. Sequencing was performed on CD4+ or CD8+ T cells sorted from blood, taken in a trial of the OX40 agonist ivuxolimab. The clonotype was recovered from an adult with an advanced solid tumor such as melanoma, head and neck, liver or kidney cancer.

Read as DNA, the sequence is TGCGCCAGCAGCCGACTGACTAGCGGGGGGGGTAGAGATACGCAGTATTTT. It codes for CASSRLTSGGGRDTQYF. This chain joins TRBV4-1 to TRBJ2-3; TRBD2 agrees with 14 junctional bases. From V the trimming removes 4 bases and from J it removes 5 bases, while the gene matches leave 8 bases of the junction unaccounted for. From the cysteine up to the phenylalanine, the CDR3 has a length of 17 residues. Here the CDR3 DNA is all that survives: 51 bases in frame from base 1. For CDR1 and CDR2, the germline V gene lists MGHRA and YSYEKL.